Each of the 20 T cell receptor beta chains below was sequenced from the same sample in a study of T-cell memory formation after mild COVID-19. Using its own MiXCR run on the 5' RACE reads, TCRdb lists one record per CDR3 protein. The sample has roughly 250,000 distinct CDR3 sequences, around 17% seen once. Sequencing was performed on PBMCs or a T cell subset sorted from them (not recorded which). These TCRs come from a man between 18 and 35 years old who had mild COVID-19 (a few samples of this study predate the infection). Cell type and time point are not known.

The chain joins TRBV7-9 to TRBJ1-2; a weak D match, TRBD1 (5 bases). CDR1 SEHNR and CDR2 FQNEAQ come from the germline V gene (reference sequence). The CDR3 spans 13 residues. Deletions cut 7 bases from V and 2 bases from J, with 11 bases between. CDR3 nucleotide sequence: TGTGCCAGCACCCCGGGGCAAAACTATGGCTACACCTTC. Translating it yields CASTPGQNYGYTF.

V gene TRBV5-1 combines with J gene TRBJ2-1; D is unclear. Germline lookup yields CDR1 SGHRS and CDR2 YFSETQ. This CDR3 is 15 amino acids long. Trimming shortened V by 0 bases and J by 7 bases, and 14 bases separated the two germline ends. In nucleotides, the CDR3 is TGCGCCAGCAGCTTGGCAGCGATCCTACTGAATGAGCAGTTCTTC. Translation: CASSLAAILLNEQFF. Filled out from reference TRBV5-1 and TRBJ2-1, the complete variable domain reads KAGVTQTPRYLIKTRGQQVTLSCSPISGHRSVSWYQQTPGQGLQFLFEYFSETQRNKGNFPGRFSGRQFSNSRSEMNVSTLELGDSALYLCASSLAAILLNEQFFGPGTRLTVL.

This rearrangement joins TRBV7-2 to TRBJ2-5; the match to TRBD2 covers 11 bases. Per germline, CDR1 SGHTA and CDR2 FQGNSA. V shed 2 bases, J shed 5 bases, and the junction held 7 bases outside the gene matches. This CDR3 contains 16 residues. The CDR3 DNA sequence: TGTGCCAGCAGCTTACGTCTAGCGGGGGGTTGGGAGACCCAGTACTTC. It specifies CASSLRLAGGWETQYF.

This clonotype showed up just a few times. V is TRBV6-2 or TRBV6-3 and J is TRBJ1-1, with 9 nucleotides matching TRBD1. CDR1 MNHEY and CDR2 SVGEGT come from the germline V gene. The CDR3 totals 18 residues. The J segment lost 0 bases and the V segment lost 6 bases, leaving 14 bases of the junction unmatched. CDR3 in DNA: TGTGCCAGCAGCCGGCCCGACAGGGGGATGAGCATGAACACTGAAGCTTTCTTT. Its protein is CASSRPDRGMSMNTEAFF.

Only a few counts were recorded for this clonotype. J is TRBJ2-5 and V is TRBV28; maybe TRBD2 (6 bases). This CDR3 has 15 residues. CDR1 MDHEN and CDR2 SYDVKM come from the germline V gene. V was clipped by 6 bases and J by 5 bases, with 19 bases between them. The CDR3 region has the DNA TGTGCCAGCAGCGCCGGGACTCATGGCAGGGAGACCCAGTACTTC. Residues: CASSAGTHGRETQYF.

The CDR3 bases are TGTGCCACCTGGACTAGCGGGATTTCGGGCACAGATACGCAGTATTTT. Protein product: CATWTSGISGTDTQYF. The J gene is TRBJ2-3, the V gene TRBV28; 12 nucleotides agree with TRBD2. The CDR3 contains 16 residues. The V and J ends lost 10 bases and 1 base, in that order; junction bases with no gene match: 9. From germline, CDR1 is MDHEN and CDR2 SYDVKM.

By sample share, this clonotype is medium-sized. The CDR3 sequence is CASKIYRFQGVLFTGELFF. The CDR3 DNA follows: TGTGCCAGCAAAATTTACAGGTTTCAAGGGGTGCTATTCACCGGGGAGCTGTTTTTT. The chain links TRBV12-3 or TRBV12-4 to TRBJ2-2, with TRBD1 as a possible D gene (5 bases). The CDR3 runs 19 residues. V lost 7 bases, J lost 4 bases, and 28 bases lay in between.

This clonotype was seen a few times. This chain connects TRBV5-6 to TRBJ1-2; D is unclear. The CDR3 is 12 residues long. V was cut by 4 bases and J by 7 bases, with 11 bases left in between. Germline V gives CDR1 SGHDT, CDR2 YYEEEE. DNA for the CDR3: TGTGCCAGCAGCCCGGTACCGGGTGGCTACACCTTC. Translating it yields CASSPVPGGYTF.

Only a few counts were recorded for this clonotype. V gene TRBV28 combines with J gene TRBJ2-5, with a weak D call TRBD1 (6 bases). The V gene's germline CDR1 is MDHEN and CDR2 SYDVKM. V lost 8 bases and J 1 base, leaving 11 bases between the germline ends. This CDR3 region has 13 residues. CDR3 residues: CASGDRRQETQYF. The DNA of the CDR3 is TGTGCCAGCGGCGACAGGCGCCAAGAGACCCAGTACTTC.

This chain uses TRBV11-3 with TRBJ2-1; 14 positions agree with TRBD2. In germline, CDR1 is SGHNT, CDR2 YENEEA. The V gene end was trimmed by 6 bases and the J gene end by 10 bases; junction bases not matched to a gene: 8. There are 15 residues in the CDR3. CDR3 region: CASSPGLAGVEEQFF. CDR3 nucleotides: TGTGCCAGCAGTCCGGGACTAGCGGGGGTCGAGGAGCAGTTCTTC.

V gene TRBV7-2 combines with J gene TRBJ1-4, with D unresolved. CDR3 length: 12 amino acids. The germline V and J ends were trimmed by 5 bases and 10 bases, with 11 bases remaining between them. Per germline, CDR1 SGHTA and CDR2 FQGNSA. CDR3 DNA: TGTGCCAGCAGCGTAAATTTGGGAAAACTGTTTTTT. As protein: CASSVNLGKLFF.

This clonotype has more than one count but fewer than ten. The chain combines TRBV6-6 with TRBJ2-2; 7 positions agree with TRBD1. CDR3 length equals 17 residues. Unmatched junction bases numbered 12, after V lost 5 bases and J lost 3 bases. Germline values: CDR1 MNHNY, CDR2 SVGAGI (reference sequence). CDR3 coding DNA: TGTGCCAGCAGTCCCCACCGACAGGGAGTGGACACCGGGGAGCTGTTTTTT. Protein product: CASSPHRQGVDTGELFF.

CDR3 sequence (DNA): TGTGCCAGCTCCAAGGGGGCCTACGAGCAGTACTTC. This sequence encodes CASSKGAYEQYF. The V and J genes are TRBV6-2 or TRBV6-3 and TRBJ2-7; perhaps TRBD1 as D (6 bases). Trimming stripped 8 bases from V and 2 bases from J, with 10 bases between. Germline CDR1 MNHEY, CDR2 SVGEGT. The CDR3 covers 12 residues.

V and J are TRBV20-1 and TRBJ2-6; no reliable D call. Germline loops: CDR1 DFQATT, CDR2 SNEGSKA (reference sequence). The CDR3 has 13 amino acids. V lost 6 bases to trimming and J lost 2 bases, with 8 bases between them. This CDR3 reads CSALNPGANVLTF. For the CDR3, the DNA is TGCAGTGCGCTGAACCCTGGGGCCAACGTCCTGACTTTC.

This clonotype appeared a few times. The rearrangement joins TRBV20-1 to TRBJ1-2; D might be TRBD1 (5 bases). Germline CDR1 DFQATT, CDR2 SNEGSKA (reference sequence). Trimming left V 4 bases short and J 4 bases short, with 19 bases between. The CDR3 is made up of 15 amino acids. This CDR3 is CSAMKPGPNIYGYTF. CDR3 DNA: TGCAGTGCTATGAAACCGGGACCGAATATCTATGGCTACACCTTC.

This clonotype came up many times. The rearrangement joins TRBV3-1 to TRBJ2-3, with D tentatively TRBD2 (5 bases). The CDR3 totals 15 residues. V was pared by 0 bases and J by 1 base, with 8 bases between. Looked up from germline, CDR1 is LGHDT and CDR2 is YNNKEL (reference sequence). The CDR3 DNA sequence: TGTGCCAGCAGCCAAGATGGGAGCCGCACAGATACGCAGTATTTT. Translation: CASSQDGSRTDTQYF.

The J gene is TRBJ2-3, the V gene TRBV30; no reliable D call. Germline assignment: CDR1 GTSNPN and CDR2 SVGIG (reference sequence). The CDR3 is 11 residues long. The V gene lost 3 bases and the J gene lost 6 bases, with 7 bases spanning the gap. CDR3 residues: CAWSFLDTQYF. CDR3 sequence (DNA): TGTGCCTGGAGCTTTCTGGATACGCAGTATTTT.

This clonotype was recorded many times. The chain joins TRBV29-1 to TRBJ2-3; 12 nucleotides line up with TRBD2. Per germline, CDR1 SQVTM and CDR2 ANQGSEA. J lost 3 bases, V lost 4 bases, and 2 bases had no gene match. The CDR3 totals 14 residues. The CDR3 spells CSVAGTSGTDTQYF. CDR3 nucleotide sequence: TGCAGCGTTGCAGGGACTAGCGGGACAGATACGCAGTATTTT.

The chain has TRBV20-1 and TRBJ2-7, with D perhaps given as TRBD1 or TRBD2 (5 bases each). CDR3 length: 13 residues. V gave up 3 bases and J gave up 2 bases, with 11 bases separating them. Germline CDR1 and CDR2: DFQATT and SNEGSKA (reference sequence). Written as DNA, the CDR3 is TGCAGTGCTAGTCGAGGGGCACCCTACGAGCAGTACGTC. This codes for CSASRGAPYEQYV.

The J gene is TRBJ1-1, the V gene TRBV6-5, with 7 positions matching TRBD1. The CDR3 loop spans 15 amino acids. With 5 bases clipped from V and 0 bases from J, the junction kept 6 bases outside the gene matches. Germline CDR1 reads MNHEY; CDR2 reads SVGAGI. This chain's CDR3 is CASSTHRGLNTEAFF. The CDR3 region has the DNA TGTGCCAGCAGTACTCACAGGGGTTTGAACACTGAAGCTTTCTTT.